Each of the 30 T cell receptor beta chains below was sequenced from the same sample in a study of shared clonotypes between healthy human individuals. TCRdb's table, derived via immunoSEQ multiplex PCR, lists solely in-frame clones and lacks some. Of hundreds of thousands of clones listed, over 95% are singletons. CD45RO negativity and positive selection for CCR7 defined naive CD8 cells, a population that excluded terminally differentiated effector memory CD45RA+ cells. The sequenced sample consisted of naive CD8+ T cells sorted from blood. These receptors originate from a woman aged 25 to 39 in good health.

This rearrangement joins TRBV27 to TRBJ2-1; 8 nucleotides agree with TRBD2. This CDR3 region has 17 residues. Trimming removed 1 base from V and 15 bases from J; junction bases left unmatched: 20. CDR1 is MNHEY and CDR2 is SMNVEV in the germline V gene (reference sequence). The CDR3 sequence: CASSLYGGTRDKGLPFF. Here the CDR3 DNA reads TGTGCCAGCAGTTTATATGGCGGGACTAGAGACAAGGGATTGCCGTTCTTC.

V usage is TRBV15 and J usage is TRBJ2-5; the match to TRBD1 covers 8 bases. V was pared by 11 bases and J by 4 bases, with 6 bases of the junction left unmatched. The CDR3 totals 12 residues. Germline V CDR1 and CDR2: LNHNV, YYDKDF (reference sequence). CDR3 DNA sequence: TGTGCCGCCGGACAGGGAGGAGAGACCCAGTACTTC. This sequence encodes CAAGQGGETQYF. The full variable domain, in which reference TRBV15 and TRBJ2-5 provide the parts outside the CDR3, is DAMVIQNPRYQVTQFGKPVTLSCSQTLNHNVMYWYQQKSSQAPKLLFHYYDKDFNNEADTPDNFQSRRPNTSFCFLDIRSPGLGDTAMYLCAAGQGGETQYFGPGTRLLVL.

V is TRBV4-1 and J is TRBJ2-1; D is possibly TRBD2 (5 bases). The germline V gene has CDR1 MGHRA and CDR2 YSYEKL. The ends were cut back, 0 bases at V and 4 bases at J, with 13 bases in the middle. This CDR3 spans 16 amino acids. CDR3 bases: TGCGCCAGCAGCCAAGATCCCATGAGCGGTTACAATGAGCAGTTCTTC. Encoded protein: CASSQDPMSGYNEQFF.

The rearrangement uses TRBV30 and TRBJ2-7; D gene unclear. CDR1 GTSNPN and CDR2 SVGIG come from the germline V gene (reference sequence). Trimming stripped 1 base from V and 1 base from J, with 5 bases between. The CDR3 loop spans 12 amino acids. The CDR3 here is CAWSGASYEQYF. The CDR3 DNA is TGTGCCTGGAGTGGCGCTTCCTACGAGCAGTACTTC.

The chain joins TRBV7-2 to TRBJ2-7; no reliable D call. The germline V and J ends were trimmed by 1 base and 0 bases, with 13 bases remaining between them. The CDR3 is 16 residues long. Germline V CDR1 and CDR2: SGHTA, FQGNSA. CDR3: CASSLVVATLSYEQYF. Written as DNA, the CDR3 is TGTGCCAGCAGCTTAGTAGTCGCTACCCTCTCCTACGAGCAGTACTTC.

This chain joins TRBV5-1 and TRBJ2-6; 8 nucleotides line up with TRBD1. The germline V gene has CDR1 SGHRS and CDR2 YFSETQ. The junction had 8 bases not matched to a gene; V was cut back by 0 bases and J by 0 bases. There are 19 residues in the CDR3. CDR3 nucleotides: TGCGCCAGCAGCTTGGATATCCAGGGGGCGTACTCTGGGGCCAACGTCCTGACTTTC. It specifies CASSLDIQGAYSGANVLTF.

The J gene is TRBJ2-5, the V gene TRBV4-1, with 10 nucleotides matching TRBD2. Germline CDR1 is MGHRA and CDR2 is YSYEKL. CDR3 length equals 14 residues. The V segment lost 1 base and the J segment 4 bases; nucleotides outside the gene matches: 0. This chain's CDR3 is CASSQVAGGETQYF. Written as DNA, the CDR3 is TGCGCCAGCAGCCAAGTAGCGGGAGGAGAGACCCAGTACTTC.

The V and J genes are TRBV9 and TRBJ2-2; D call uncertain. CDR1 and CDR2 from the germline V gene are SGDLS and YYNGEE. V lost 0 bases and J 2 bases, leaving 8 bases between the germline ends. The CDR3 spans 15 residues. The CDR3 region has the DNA TGTGCCAGCAGCGTAGAACACCTCAACACCGGGGAGCTGTTTTTT. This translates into CASSVEHLNTGELFF. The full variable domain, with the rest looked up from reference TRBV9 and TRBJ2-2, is DSGVTQTPKHLITATGQRVTLRCSPRSGDLSVYWYQQSLDQGLQFLIQYYNGEERAKGNILERFSAQQFPDLHSELNLSSLELGDSALYFCASSVEHLNTGELFFGEGSRLTVL.

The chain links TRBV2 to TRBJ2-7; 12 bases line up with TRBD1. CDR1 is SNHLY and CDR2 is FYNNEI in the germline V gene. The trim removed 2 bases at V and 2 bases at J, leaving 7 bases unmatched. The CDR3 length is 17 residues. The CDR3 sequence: CASSEPGQGARTYEQYF. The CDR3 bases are TGTGCCAGCAGTGAACCGGGACAGGGGGCGCGGACCTACGAGCAGTACTTC.

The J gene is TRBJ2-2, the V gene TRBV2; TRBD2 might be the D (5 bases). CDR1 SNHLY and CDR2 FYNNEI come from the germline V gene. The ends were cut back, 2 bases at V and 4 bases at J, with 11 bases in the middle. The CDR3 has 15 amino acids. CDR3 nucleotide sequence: TGTGCCAGCAGTGAAACTAGGCGGTCCACCGGGGAGCTGTTTTTT. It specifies CASSETRRSTGELFF.

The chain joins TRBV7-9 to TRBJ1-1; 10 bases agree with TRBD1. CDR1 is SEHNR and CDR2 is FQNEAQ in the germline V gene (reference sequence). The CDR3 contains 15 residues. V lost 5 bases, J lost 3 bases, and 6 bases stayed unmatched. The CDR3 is CASSARQGADTEAFF. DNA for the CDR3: TGTGCCAGCAGCGCCAGACAGGGGGCGGACACTGAAGCTTTCTTT.

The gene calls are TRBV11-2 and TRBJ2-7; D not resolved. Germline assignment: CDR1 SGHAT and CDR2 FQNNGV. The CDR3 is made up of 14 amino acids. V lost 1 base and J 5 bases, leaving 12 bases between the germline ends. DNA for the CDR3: TGTGCCAGCAGCTTAGGTCCGGGTCGGCACGAGCAGTACTTC. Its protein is CASSLGPGRHEQYF. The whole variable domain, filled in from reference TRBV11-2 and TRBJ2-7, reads EAGVAQSPRYKIIEKRQSVAFWCNPISGHATLYWYQQILGQGPKLLIQFQNNGVVDDSQLPKDRFSAERLKGVDSTLKIQPAKLEDSAVYLCASSLGPGRHEQYFGPGTRLTVT.

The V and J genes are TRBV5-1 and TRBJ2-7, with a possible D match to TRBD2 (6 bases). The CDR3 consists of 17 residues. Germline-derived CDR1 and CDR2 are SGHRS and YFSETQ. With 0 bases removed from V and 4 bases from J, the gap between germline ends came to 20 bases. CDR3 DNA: TGCGCCAGCAGCTTGGGCCGGGACTCCAGGGCACAATACGAGCAGTACTTC. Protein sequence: CASSLGRDSRAQYEQYF.

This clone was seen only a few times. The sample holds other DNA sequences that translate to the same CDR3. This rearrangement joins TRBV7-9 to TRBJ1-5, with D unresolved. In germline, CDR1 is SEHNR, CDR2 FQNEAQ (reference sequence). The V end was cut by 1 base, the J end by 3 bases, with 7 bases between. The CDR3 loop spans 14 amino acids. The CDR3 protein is CASSLGGDNQPQHF. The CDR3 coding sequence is TGTGCCAGCAGCTTAGGGGGAGACAATCAGCCCCAGCATTTT.

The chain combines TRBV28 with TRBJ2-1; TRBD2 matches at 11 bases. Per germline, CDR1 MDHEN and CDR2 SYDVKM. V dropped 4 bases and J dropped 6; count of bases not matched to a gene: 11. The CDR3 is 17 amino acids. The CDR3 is CASSSIPGTSGINEQFF. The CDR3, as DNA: TGTGCCAGCAGTTCGATCCCCGGGACTAGCGGTATCAATGAGCAGTTCTTC.

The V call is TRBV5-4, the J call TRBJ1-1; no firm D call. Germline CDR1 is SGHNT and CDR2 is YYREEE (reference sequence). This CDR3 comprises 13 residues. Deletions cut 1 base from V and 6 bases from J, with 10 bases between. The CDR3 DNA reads TGTGCCAGCAGCTTGTTCGGTTTGCCTGAAGCTTTCTTT. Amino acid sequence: CASSLFGLPEAFF.

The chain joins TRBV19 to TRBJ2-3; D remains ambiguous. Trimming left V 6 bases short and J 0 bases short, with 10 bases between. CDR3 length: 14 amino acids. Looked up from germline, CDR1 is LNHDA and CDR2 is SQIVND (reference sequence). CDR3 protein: CASRAISSTDTQYF. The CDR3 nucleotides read TGTGCCAGTAGGGCGATATCTAGCACAGATACGCAGTATTTT.

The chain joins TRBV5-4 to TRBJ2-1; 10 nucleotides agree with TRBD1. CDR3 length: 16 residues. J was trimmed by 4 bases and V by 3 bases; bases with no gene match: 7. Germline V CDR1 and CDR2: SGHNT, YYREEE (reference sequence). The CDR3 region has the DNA TGTGCCAGCAGCTGGATCGGGACAGGGGAATACAATGAGCAGTTCTTC. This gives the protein CASSWIGTGEYNEQFF.

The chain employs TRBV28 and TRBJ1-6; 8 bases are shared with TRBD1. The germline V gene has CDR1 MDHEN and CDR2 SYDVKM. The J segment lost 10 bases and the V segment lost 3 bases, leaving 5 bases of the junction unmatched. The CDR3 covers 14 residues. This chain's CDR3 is CASSLTGTGSPLHF. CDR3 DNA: TGTGCCAGCAGTTTGACCGGGACAGGCTCACCCCTCCACTTT. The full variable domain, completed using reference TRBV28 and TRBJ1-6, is DVKVTQSSRYLVKRTGEKVFLECVQDMDHENMFWYRQDPGLGLRLIYFSYDVKMKEKGDIPEGYSVSREKKERFSLILESASTNQTSMYLCASSLTGTGSPLHFGNGTRLTVT.

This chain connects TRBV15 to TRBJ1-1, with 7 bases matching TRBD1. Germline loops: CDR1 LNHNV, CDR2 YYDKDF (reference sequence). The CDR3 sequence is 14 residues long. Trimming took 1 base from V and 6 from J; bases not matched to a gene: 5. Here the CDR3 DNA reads TGTGCCACCAGCAGAGTTGGAGGGACAGCTGAAGCTTTCTTT. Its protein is CATSRVGGTAEAFF.

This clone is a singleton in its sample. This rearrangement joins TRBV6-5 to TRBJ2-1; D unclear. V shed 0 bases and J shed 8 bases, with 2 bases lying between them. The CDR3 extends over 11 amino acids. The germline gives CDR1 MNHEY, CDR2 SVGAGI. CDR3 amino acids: CASSYSHEQFF. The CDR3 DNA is TGTGCCAGCAGTTACTCCCATGAGCAGTTCTTC.

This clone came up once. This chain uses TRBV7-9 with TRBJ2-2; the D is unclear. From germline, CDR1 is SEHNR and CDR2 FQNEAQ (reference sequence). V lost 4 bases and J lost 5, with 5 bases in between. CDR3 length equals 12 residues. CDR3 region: CASSSRTGELFF. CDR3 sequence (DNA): TGTGCCAGCAGCTCCCGGACCGGGGAGCTGTTTTTT.

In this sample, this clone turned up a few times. Here the CDR3 DNA reads TGTGCCAGCAGTTTGGTTGGGACAGGGAGGGACTATGGCTACACCTTC. Its translation is CASSLVGTGRDYGYTF. The chain joins TRBV27 to TRBJ1-2; 9 positions match TRBD1. This CDR3 is 16 amino acids long. The germline gives CDR1 MNHEY, CDR2 SMNVEV (reference sequence). Unmatched junction bases numbered 8, after V lost 3 bases and J lost 3 bases.

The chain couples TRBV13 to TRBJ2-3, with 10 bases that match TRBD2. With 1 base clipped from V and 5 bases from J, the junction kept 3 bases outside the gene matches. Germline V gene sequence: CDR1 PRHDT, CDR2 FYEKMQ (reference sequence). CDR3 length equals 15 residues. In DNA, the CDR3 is TGTGCCAGCAGCTTAGAGCGGGAGGGAGAAGATACGCAGTATTTT. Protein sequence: CASSLEREGEDTQYF.

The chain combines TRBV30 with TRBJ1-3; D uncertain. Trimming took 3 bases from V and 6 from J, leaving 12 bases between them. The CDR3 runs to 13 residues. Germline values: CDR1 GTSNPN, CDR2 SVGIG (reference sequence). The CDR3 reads CAWSPREENTIYF. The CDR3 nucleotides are TGTGCCTGGAGCCCGAGGGAGGAAAACACCATATATTTT.

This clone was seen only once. CDR3 protein: CASSERQREGRGEQFF. CDR3 coding DNA: TGTGCCAGCAGCGAACGTCAGCGGGAGGGTCGTGGTGAGCAGTTCTTC. This chain uses TRBV7-9 with TRBJ2-1; 10 bases agree with TRBD2. CDR1 SEHNR and CDR2 FQNEAQ come from the germline V gene (reference sequence). The trim removed 5 bases at V and 9 bases at J, leaving 13 bases unmatched. The CDR3 has 16 residues.

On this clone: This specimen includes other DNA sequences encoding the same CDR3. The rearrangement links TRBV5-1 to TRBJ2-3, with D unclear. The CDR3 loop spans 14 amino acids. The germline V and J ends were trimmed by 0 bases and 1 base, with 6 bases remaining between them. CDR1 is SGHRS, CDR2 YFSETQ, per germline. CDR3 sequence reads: CASSLESGTDTQYF. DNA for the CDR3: TGCGCCAGCAGCTTGGAGTCCGGCACAGATACGCAGTATTTT.

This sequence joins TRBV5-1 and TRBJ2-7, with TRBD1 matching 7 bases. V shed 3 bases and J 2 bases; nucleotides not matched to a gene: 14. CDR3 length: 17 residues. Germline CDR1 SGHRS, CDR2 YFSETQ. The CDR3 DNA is TGCGCCAGCAGCTGGGACAGCTCCGGGACGATCACCTACGAGCAGTACTTC. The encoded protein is CASSWDSSGTITYEQYF.

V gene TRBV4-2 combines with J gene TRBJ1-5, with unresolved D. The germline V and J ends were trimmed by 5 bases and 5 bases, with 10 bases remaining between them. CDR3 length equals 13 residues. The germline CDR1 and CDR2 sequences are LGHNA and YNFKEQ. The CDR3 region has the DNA TGTGCCAGCAGCAGGACTTTCGATCAGCCCCAGCATTTT. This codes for CASSRTFDQPQHF.

Here the CDR3 DNA reads TGTGCCAGCAGCTTAGCGGAGACTAGTATCTACGAGCAGTACTTC. Its translation: CASSLAETSIYEQYF. The chain carries TRBV7-9 and TRBJ2-7; D might be TRBD2 (6 bases). CDR3 length equals 15 residues. The V end lost 0 bases, the J end lost 3 bases, and 12 bases lay between the germline ends. Germline CDR1 is SEHNR and CDR2 is FQNEAQ (reference sequence). Full variable domain (missing parts from reference TRBV7-9 and TRBJ2-7): DTGVSQNPRHKITKRGQNVTFRCDPISEHNRLYWYRQTLGQGPEFLTYFQNEAQLEKSRLLSDRFSAERPKGSFSTLEIQRTEQGDSAMYLCASSLAETSIYEQYFGPGTRLTVT.